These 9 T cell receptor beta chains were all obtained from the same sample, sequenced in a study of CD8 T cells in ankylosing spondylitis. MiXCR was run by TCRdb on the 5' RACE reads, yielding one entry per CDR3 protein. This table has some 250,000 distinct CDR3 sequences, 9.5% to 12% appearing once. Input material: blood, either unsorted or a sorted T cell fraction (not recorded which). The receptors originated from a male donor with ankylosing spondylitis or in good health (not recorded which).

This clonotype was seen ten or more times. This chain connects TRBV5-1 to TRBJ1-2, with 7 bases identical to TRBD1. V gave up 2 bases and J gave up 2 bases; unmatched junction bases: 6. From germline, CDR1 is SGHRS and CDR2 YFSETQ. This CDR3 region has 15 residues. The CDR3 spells CASSLTGQSNYGYTF. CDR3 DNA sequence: TGCGCCAGCAGCTTAACGGGACAGTCCAACTATGGCTACACCTTC.

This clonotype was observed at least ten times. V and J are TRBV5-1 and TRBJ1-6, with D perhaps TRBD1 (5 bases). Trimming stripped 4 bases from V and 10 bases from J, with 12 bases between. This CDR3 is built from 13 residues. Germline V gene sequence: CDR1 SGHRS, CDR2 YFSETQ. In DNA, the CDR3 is TGCGCCAGCAGCCTGGCAGGGAGATCACCCCTCCACTTT. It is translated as CASSLAGRSPLHF. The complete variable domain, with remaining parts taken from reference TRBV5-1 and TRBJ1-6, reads KAGVTQTPRYLIKTRGQQVTLSCSPISGHRSVSWYQQTPGQGLQFLFEYFSETQRNKGNFPGRFSGRQFSNSRSEMNVSTLELGDSALYLCASSLAGRSPLHFGNGTRLTVT.

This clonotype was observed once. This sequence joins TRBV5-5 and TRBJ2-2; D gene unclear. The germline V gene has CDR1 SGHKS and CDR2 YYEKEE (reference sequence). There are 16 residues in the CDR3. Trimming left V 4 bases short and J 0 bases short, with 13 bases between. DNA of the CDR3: TGTGCCAGCAGCCCGGGTCCGACAACGAACACCGGGGAGCTGTTTTTT. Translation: CASSPGPTTNTGELFF. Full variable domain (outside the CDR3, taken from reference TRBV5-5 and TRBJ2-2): DAGVTQSPTHLIKTRGQQVTLRCSPISGHKSVSWYQQVLGQGPQFIFQYYEKEERGRGNFPDRFSARQFPNYSSELNVNALLLGDSALYLCASSPGPTTNTGELFFGEGSRLTVL.

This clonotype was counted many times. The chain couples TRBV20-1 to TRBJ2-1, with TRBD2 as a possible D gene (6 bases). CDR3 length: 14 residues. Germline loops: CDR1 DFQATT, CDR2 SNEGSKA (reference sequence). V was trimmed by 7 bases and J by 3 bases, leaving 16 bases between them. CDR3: CSVWDSLLYNEQFF. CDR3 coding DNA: TGCAGTGTTTGGGACTCCTTGCTCTACAATGAGCAGTTCTTC.

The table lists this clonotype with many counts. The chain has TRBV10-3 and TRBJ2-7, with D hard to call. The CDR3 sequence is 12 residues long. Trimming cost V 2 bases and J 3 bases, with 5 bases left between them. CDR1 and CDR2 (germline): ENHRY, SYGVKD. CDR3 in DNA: TGTGCCATCAGTGAGGATAGCTACGAGCAGTACTTC. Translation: CAISEDSYEQYF.

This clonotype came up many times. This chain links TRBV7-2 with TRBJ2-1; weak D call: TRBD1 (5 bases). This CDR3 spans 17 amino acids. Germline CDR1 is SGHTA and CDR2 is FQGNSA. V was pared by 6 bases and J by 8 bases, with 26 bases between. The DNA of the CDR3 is TGTGCCAGCAGTTCACACCCCAGGGTTGCTTCTCTCTATGAGCAGTTCTTC. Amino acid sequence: CASSSHPRVASLYEQFF. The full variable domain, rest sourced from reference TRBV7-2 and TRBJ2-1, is GAGVSQSPSNKVTEKGKDVELRCDPISGHTALYWYRQSLGQGLEFLIYFQGNSAPDKSGLPSDRFSAERTGGSVSTLTIQRTQQEDSAVYLCASSSHPRVASLYEQFFGPGTRLTVL.

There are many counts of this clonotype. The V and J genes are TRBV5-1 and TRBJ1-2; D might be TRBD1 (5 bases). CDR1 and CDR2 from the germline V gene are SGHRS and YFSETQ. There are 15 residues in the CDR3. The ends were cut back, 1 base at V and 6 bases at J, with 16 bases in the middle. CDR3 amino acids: CASSLQGWYEDGYTF. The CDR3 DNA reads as TGCGCCAGCAGCTTGCAGGGTTGGTATGAGGATGGCTACACCTTC.

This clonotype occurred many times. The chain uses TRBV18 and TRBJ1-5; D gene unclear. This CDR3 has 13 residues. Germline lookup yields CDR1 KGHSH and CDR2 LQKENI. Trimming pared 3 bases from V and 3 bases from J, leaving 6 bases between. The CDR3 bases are TGTGCCAGCTCACCCGGGAACAATCAGCCCCAGCATTTT. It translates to CASSPGNNQPQHF.

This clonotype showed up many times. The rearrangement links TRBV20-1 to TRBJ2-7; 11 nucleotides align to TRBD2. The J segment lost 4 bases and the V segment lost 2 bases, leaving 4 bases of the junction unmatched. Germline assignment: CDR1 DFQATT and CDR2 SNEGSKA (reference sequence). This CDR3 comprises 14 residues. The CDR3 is CSARWLAGGYEQYF. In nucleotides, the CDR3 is TGCAGTGCTAGATGGCTAGCGGGGGGTTACGAGCAGTACTTC.